Detailed here is one T cell receptor (beta chain). Its antigen is as yet unknown. Together with thyroid ultrasound, orbital computed tomography, serum thyroxine and TRAb, clinical symptoms were used for diagnoses. The CDR3 is made up of 17 amino acids. Trimming pared 4 bases from V and 0 bases from J, leaving 17 bases between. Germline CDR1 reads SGHDT; CDR2 reads YYEEEE. This record comes from a study of T cells in Graves' hyperthyroidism and ophthalmopathy. General observations from the study: Among thyroid clonotypes expanded above 0.001, most also appeared in blood.

The CDR3 regions of TCR beta were amplified from RNA transcripts. The HTBI primer set served for first-round RT-PCR of the TCR CDR3. TCRdb passed the multiplex PCR reads through MiXCR, listing each CDR3 protein once. Of about 350,000 distinct CDR3 sequences in the sample, roughly 18% were seen once. Sequenced: blood. The TCR was taken from a woman between 40 and 50 years old with Graves' ophthalmopathy. The V call is TRBV5-6, the J call TRBJ2-4; no clear D gene. The CDR3 loop reads CASSALERGLAKNIQYF. The DNA for the CDR3 is TGTGCCAGCAGCGCCCTTGAAAGAGGCTTAGCCAAAAACATTCAGTACTTC. The full variable domain, with the rest looked up from reference TRBV5-6 and TRBJ2-4, is DAGVTQSPTHLIKTRGQQVTLRCSPKSGHDTVSWYQQALGQGPQFIFQYYEEEERQRGNFPDRFSGHQFPNYSSELNVNALLLGDSALYLCASSALERGLAKNIQYFGAGTRLSVL.